The rows below give T cell receptor delta chains drawn from one sample of a study of γδ T cells in repeated Plasmodium falciparum infection. TCRdb reanalyzed the multiplex PCR reads using CATT. This table has 45,000 to 50,000 delta-chain clones, over 1.5% appearing once. Material: gamma-delta T cells from blood. These receptor sequences come from a pool of human donors (malaria-infected and uninfected, not separated). Both conserved end residues are part of each CDR3. Fields, in order: CDR3 DNA, CDR3 protein, V gene, clone size, J gene, D gene. The D gene is left open where the match is weak. The size entry gives once, few or many counts, or a class when the clone is expanded.

cdr3_nt: TGTGCTCTTGGGCCTGGGCTGGGGCCCAGTAGGGAGGCCCAACTCTTCTTT; cdr3_aa: CALGPGLGPSREAQLFF; v_call: TRDV1; clone_size: medium-sized; j_call: TRDJ2; d_call: -
cdr3_nt: TGTGCTCTTGGGGAACTAGCCTGGTCCTTCCTAAGAATGGGGGATCTTTCGTACACCGATAAACTCATCTTT; cdr3_aa: CALGELAWSFLRMGDLSYTDKLIF; v_call: TRDV1; clone_size: many; j_call: TRDJ1; d_call: -
cdr3_nt: TGTGCTCTTGGGGAATACGTGGATGGCTTCCTACGAGGTACGGGTGGGGGACCGGTTAAACTCATCTTT; cdr3_aa: CALGEYVDGFLRGTGGGPVKLIF; v_call: TRDV1; clone_size: many; j_call: TRDJ1; d_call: -
cdr3_nt: TGTGCTCTTGGGGACCCGTCGACTGCCATTTTTACTGGGGGATCCCACACCGATAAACTCATCTTT; cdr3_aa: CALGDPSTAIFTGGSHTDKLIF; v_call: TRDV1; clone_size: many; j_call: TRDJ1; d_call: TRDD3
cdr3_nt: TGTGCCTGTTTTCTACTGTACACCGATAAACTCATCTTT; cdr3_aa: CACFLLYTDKLIF; v_call: TRDV2; clone_size: many; j_call: TRDJ1; d_call: -
cdr3_nt: TGTGCCTGTGACCTACTGGGGGATGGTTACACCGATAAACTCATCTTT; cdr3_aa: CACDLLGDGYTDKLIF; v_call: TRDV2; clone_size: many; j_call: TRDJ1; d_call: TRDD3
cdr3_nt: TGTGCTTTTGGAGTTAACCTGGGAGAGCCGACCCCCGATAAACTCATCTTT; cdr3_aa: CAFGVNLGEPTPDKLIF; v_call: TRDV1; clone_size: few; j_call: TRDJ1; d_call: -
cdr3_nt: TGTGCCTGTGACACCGTAAGGGGCAGGGATAAACTCATCTTT; cdr3_aa: CACDTVRGRDKLIF; v_call: TRDV2; clone_size: many; j_call: TRDJ1; d_call: -
cdr3_nt: TGTGCTCTTGGGGAAGCCTACTGGGGGATACGAGGTAAACTCATCTTT; cdr3_aa: CALGEAYWGIRGKLIF; v_call: TRDV1; clone_size: medium-sized; j_call: TRDJ1; d_call: TRDD3
cdr3_nt: TGTGCCTGTGAACGATTAGGGACCGATAAACTCATCTTT; cdr3_aa: CACERLGTDKLIF; v_call: TRDV2; clone_size: many; j_call: TRDJ1; d_call: -
cdr3_nt: TGTGCCTGTGACATAGTGGGGGATACGGGGAGCTCCTGGGACACCCGACAGATGTTTTTC; cdr3_aa: CACDIVGDTGSSWDTRQMFF; v_call: TRDV2; clone_size: many; j_call: TRDJ3; d_call: TRDD3
cdr3_nt: TGTGCTCTTGGGGACATTTCACGGCCTTCCCAAAAGTGGGGGGATACCGGCGATAAACTCATCTTT; cdr3_aa: CALGDISRPSQKWGDTGDKLIF; v_call: TRDV1; clone_size: many; j_call: TRDJ1; d_call: TRDD3
cdr3_nt: TGTGCTCTTGGGGAAGGTGCGTCCTACTGGGGGATATGGACCGATAAACTCATCTTT; cdr3_aa: CALGEGASYWGIWTDKLIF; v_call: TRDV1; clone_size: many; j_call: TRDJ1; d_call: TRDD3
cdr3_nt: TGTGCTCTTGGGGAACTCCACCTACACCGGGGCCCGACCACCGATAAACTCATCTTT; cdr3_aa: CALGELHLHRGPTTDKLIF; v_call: TRDV1; clone_size: many; j_call: TRDJ1; d_call: -
cdr3_nt: TGTGCTCTTGGCTTAGCCCTTGGGGGATTTGATAAACTCATCTTT; cdr3_aa: CALGLALGGFDKLIF; v_call: TRDV1; clone_size: few; j_call: TRDJ1; d_call: TRDD3
cdr3_nt: TGTGCTCTTGGGGCAACACTACTTATGCTACTAAACACCGATAAACTCATCTTT; cdr3_aa: CALGATLLMLLNTDKLIF; v_call: TRDV1; clone_size: many; j_call: TRDJ1; d_call: -